These T cell receptor beta chains were read from a single sample in a study of PD-1 blockade in classical Hodgkin lymphoma. Clones were read by immunoSEQ multiplex PCR, and TCRdb kept only the in-frame ones, dropping some. This table holds approximately 51,000 clones, around 75% found once. The sample in question was peripheral blood mononuclear cells (PBMCs), obtained before the second cycle of nivolumab. These receptors were collected from a human donor with classical Hodgkin lymphoma. CDR3s include the opening cysteine and the closing phenylalanine or tryptophan. D genes are given only for firm matches. Size is omitted from some rows. Given values are once, few, many or a class for expanded clones.

TRBV9	TRBJ1-2	NA	NA	CASSVGTGLANYGYTF	TGTGCCAGCAGCGTAGGTACAGGGTTGGCTAACTATGGCTACACCTTC
TRBV6-5	TRBJ2-3	NA	NA	CASSFEGTDTQYF	TGTGCCAGCAGTTTCGAGGGGACAGATACGCAGTATTTT
TRBV27	TRBJ1-5	NA	NA	CATQGRHNSNQPQHF	TGTGCCACGCAGGGGAGACACAATAGCAATCAGCCCCAGCATTTT
TRBV6-5	TRBJ2-7	NA	TRBD2	CASSYLAGGAEQYF	TGTGCCAGCAGTTATCTAGCGGGAGGAGCCGAGCAGTACTTC
TRBV4-1	TRBJ2-1	NA	NA	CASSLGADEQFF	TGCGCCAGCAGCCTCGGGGCGGATGAGCAGTTCTTC
TRBV9	TRBJ1-2	few	TRBD1	CASTGTVHNYGYTF	TGTGCCAGCACCGGGACAGTCCATAACTATGGCTACACCTTC
TRBV29-1	TRBJ2-5	once	NA	CSALLTGLQETQYF	TGCAGCGCCCTCTTGACAGGCCTACAAGAGACCCAGTACTTC
TRBV12-5	TRBJ2-2	NA	NA	CASVSGAGELFF	TGTGCTAGTGTGAGTGGCGCCGGGGAGCTGTTTTTT
TRBV6-1	TRBJ1-3	NA	TRBD1	CASSPRTGSGNTIYF	TGTGCCAGCAGTCCCCGGACAGGGAGTGGAAACACCATATATTTT
TRBV28	TRBJ1-5	NA	NA	CASSSPGGRNQPQHF	TGTGCCAGCAGTTCCCCCGGGGGCAGGAATCAGCCCCAGCATTTT
TRBV19	TRBJ1-5	once	NA	CASSIDGRSNQPQHF	TGTGCCAGTAGTATCGACGGGAGGAGCAATCAGCCCCAGCATTTT
TRBV7-9	TRBJ2-3	NA	TRBD2	CASSRTSGRTDTQYF	TGTGCCAGCAGCCGAACTAGCGGGAGAACAGATACGCAGTATTTT
TRBV5-1	TRBJ2-1	once	TRBD1	CASSKRDRGMNEQFF	TGCGCCAGCAGCAAACGGGACAGGGGTATGAATGAGCAGTTCTTC
TRBV18	TRBJ1-4	NA	NA	CASSLRTPREKLFF	TGTGCCAGCTCACTCCGGACGCCCCGCGAAAAACTGTTTTTT